These 15 T cell receptor beta chains came from one sample sequenced in a study of T-cell memory formation after mild COVID-19. TCRdb reprocessed the 5' RACE reads via MiXCR and lists one record per CDR3 protein. Altogether 190,000 or so distinct CDR3 sequences are present, over 20% being singletons, with the ten largest covering 20% to 25%. Input material: PBMCs or a T cell subset sorted from them (not recorded which). The receptors were sampled from an adult woman who had mild COVID-19 (a few samples of this study predate the infection). Cell type and time point are not known.

This clonotype occurred a few times. The chain carries TRBV12-3 or TRBV12-4 and TRBJ2-3; no firm D call. CDR3 length: 13 amino acids. V was trimmed by 2 bases and J by 4 bases, leaving 7 bases between them. CDR3 nucleotide sequence: TGTGCCAGCAGTTTAATCGGTCCAGATACGCAGTATTTT. Translation: CASSLIGPDTQYF.

This sequence joins TRBV29-1 and TRBJ2-1, with 9 bases identical to TRBD2. The CDR3 covers 15 residues. Germline V gene data show CDR1 as SQVTM and CDR2 as ANQGSEA. The junction had 10 bases not matched to a gene; V was cut back by 3 bases and J by 7 bases. CDR3 region: CSVEEAGGPWNEQFF. The CDR3 DNA sequence: TGCAGCGTTGAGGAAGCGGGGGGCCCTTGGAATGAGCAGTTCTTC.

V and J are TRBV15 and TRBJ2-5; tentatively, D is TRBD1 or TRBD2 (7 bases each). The germline gives CDR1 LNHNV, CDR2 YYDKDF (reference sequence). Trimming shortened V by 8 bases and J by 4 bases, and 20 bases separated the two germline ends. CDR3 size: 15 residues. The CDR3 reads CATGEGAAMGETQYF. The CDR3 coding sequence is TGTGCCACCGGGGAGGGGGCGGCCATGGGAGAGACCCAGTACTTC.

This chain joins TRBV20-1 and TRBJ2-7, with 10 bases fitting TRBD2. Germline V gene data show CDR1 as DFQATT and CDR2 as SNEGSKA (reference sequence). The length of the CDR3 is 15 residues. The trim removed 0 bases at V and 5 bases at J, leaving 7 bases unmatched. The CDR3 here is CSARDTSGREDEQYF. The CDR3 coding sequence is TGCAGTGCTAGAGATACCAGCGGGAGGGAGGACGAGCAGTACTTC.

This clonotype was counted between two and nine times. This chain joins TRBV20-1 and TRBJ2-7, with 8 positions matching TRBD2. Trimming at V came to 2 bases and at J to 0 bases, leaving 6 bases not matched to a gene. From germline, CDR1 is DFQATT and CDR2 SNEGSKA (reference sequence). The CDR3 loop spans 15 amino acids. The CDR3 nucleotides are TGCAGTGCTAGATCCGCCGGGACTAGCTCCTACGAGCAGTACTTC. Its protein is CSARSAGTSSYEQYF.

The chain recombines TRBV5-1 with TRBJ1-6; D might be TRBD1 (5 bases). Trimming took 6 bases from V and 9 from J, leaving 16 bases between them. There are 14 residues in the CDR3. CDR1 and CDR2 (germline): SGHRS, YFSETQ. CDR3: CASTQTVRGSPLHF. The CDR3 DNA follows: TGCGCCAGCACCCAGACAGTCCGTGGTTCACCCCTCCACTTT.

This chain joins TRBV15 and TRBJ2-1, with D unresolved. This CDR3 contains 15 residues. V was pared by 8 bases and J by 0 bases, with 14 bases between. From germline, CDR1 is LNHNV and CDR2 YYDKDF (reference sequence). The CDR3 is CATGGWISSYNEQFF. The DNA for the CDR3 is TGTGCCACCGGTGGGTGGATAAGCTCCTACAATGAGCAGTTCTTC.

The chain couples TRBV27 to TRBJ2-7, with D hard to call. The germline CDR1 and CDR2 sequences are MNHEY and SMNVEV (reference sequence). Trimming took 8 bases from V and 4 from J, leaving 15 bases between them. There are 13 residues in the CDR3. CDR3 protein: CASGARFSYEQYF. CDR3 nucleotides: TGTGCCAGCGGAGCTAGATTCTCGTACGAGCAGTACTTC.

The gene calls are TRBV19 and TRBJ1-4; D is perhaps TRBD1 (6 bases). V shed 4 bases and J shed 0 bases, with 9 bases lying between them. CDR3 size: 15 residues. Per the germline V gene, CDR1 is LNHDA and CDR2 is SQIVND (reference sequence). The CDR3 loop is CASSTDSTTNEKLFF. The DNA of the CDR3 is TGTGCCAGTAGTACGGACAGCACAACTAATGAAAAACTGTTTTTT.

This clonotype appeared a few times. DNA for the CDR3: TGTGCCAGCAGCTACAGGGGAGCGGAGTACTTC. Its protein is CASSYRGAEYF. The chain has TRBV7-2 and TRBJ2-7; 7 bases agree with TRBD1. The trim removed 4 bases at V and 11 bases at J, leaving 5 bases unmatched. The CDR3 is made up of 11 amino acids. The V gene's germline CDR1 is SGHTA and CDR2 FQGNSA.

This clonotype was counted many times. The V gene is TRBV7-6, the J gene TRBJ1-1, with D uncertain. The V and J ends lost 0 bases and 8 bases respectively, with 7 bases between them. The CDR3 is 12 residues long. Per the germline V gene, CDR1 is SGHVS and CDR2 is FNYEAQ. The CDR3 nucleotides read TGTGCCAGCAGCTTAGCGGGATCAGAAGCTTTCTTT. Amino acids: CASSLAGSEAFF.

In this sample, this clonotype turned up a few times. This chain links TRBV12-3 or TRBV12-4 with TRBJ2-1, with D possibly called TRBD1 or TRBD2 (6 bases each). The CDR3 is 15 amino acids. Trimming left V 6 bases short and J 6 bases short, with 18 bases between. The CDR3 reads CASSLGGMKINEQFF. DNA for the CDR3: TGTGCCAGCAGCCTAGGGGGGATGAAAATCAATGAGCAGTTCTTC.

This clonotype has just a few counts. This chain joins TRBV24-1 and TRBJ1-1; tentative D call: TRBD1 (5 bases). Per germline, CDR1 KGHDR and CDR2 SFDVKD. This CDR3 contains 11 residues. V was trimmed by 7 bases and J by 5 bases, leaving 7 bases between them. The CDR3 loop reads CATRTATEAFF. CDR3 nucleotides: TGTGCCACCAGGACAGCGACTGAAGCTTTCTTT.

This clonotype came up a few times. The chain has TRBV7-9 and TRBJ1-5; 12 bases match TRBD1. With V trimmed by 5 bases and J by 5 bases, 4 bases remained unmatched. Germline-derived CDR1 and CDR2 are SEHNR and FQNEAQ (reference sequence). The CDR3 spans 15 residues. The CDR3: CASSHGTGGHQPQHF. The CDR3, as DNA: TGTGCCAGCAGCCACGGGACAGGGGGCCATCAGCCCCAGCATTTT.

There are a few counts of this clonotype. The V gene is TRBV20-1, the J gene TRBJ2-2; D may be TRBD2 (5 bases). V was cut by 5 bases and J by 5 bases, with 12 bases left in between. Per the germline V gene, CDR1 is DFQATT and CDR2 is SNEGSKA (reference sequence). This CDR3 region has 13 residues. CDR3 bases: TGCAGTGCTCTCTGGCGGGTGACCGGGGAGCTGTTTTTT. Amino acids: CSALWRVTGELFF.